These T cell receptor beta chains were read from a single sample in a study of PD-L1 blockade in urothelial cancer. Produced via immunoSEQ multiplex PCR; TCRdb's table is partial and in-frame only. The data contain 45,000 to 55,000 clones, around 87% of them singletons. The sequencing used PBMCs, collected around atezolizumab (anti-PD-L1) treatment. The receptor set was obtained from a man in his sixties with urothelial cancer. The CDR3 runs from the conserved cysteine through the conserved F or W. Fields, in order: CDR3 protein, CDR3 DNA, D gene, V gene, clone size, J gene. The D gene is left open where the match is weak. The size of a clone is reported for some rows only, either as once, few or many, or as a class for expanded clones.

CASSYSSGSNQPQHF | TGTGCCAGCAGTTACTCATCCGGGAGCAATCAGCCCCAGCATTTT | NA | TRBV6-5 | few | TRBJ1-5
CASSLNRGRFEQYF | TGTGCCAGCAGTTTAAACAGGGGGCGGTTCGAGCAGTACTTC | TRBD1 | TRBV28 | NA | TRBJ2-7
CASSLHGQGENTEAFF | TGCGCCAGCAGCTTGCACGGACAGGGGGAGAACACTGAAGCTTTCTTT | TRBD1 | TRBV5-1 | NA | TRBJ1-1
CASSEAGRGKYF | TGTGCCAGCAGTGAAGCAGGCAGGGGGAAGTACTTC | TRBD1 | TRBV6-1 | NA | TRBJ2-7
CASSLAGQANQETQYF | TGCGCCAGCAGCTTGGCCGGACAGGCCAACCAAGAGACCCAGTACTTC | TRBD1 | TRBV5-1 | NA | TRBJ2-5
CASSLNVGGSTDTQYF | TGTGCCAGCAGCTTAAACGTGGGGGGGTCCACAGATACGCAGTATTTT | TRBD2 | TRBV7-3 | once | TRBJ2-3
CAWRGGASYNSPLHF | TGTGCCTGGAGAGGGGGCGCGAGCTATAATTCACCCCTCCACTTT | TRBD1 | TRBV30 | NA | TRBJ1-6
CASSLYGDDEQFF | TGTGCCAGCAGCTTATACGGGGATGATGAGCAGTTCTTC | NA | TRBV7-3 | NA | TRBJ2-1
CASSLPPRVAVYNEQFF | TGTGCCAGCAGCTTACCACCCAGGGTAGCGGTTTACAATGAGCAGTTCTTC | NA | TRBV7-9 | NA | TRBJ2-1
CASGRSGNQPQHF | TGTGCCAGCGGACGTTCAGGGAATCAGCCCCAGCATTTT | NA | TRBV7-8 | NA | TRBJ1-5
CASSLYPTRGLNYEQYF | TGTGCCAGCAGCTTATATCCTACCAGGGGGCTAAACTACGAGCAGTACTTC | TRBD1 | TRBV11-1 | NA | TRBJ2-7
CSVERGNTEAFF | TGCAGCGTTGAACGGGGGAACACTGAAGCTTTCTTT | NA | TRBV29-1 | NA | TRBJ1-1
CASSDRAVNQPQHF | TGTGCCAGTAGCGACAGGGCCGTCAATCAGCCCCAGCATTTT | TRBD1 | TRBV19 | NA | TRBJ1-5
CASSFETTYEQYF | TGTGCCAGCAGTTTCGAGACAACCTACGAGCAGTACTTC | NA | TRBV6-1 | NA | TRBJ2-7
CAQTRSETQYF | TGTGCCCAAACTAGATCGGAGACCCAGTACTTC | NA | TRBV30 | NA | TRBJ2-5
CASSNQGGSNQPQHF | TGTGCCAGCAGCAACCAGGGAGGGAGCAATCAGCCCCAGCATTTT | NA | TRBV7-3 | once | TRBJ1-5
CASSLGLAGGLETQYF | TGTGCCAGCAGCTTAGGACTAGCGGGGGGGCTAGAGACCCAGTACTTC | TRBD2 | TRBV7-3 | NA | TRBJ2-5
CASSLVIGGLTDTQYF | TGTGCCAGCAGCTTAGTAATAGGGGGCCTCACAGATACGCAGTATTTT | TRBD1 | TRBV7-9 | NA | TRBJ2-3
CASSFERVHEQYF | TGTGCCAGCAGCTTCGAACGAGTCCACGAGCAGTACTTC | NA | TRBV11-2 | NA | TRBJ2-7
CAWSPTWGQVSYEQYF | TGTGCCTGGAGTCCTACCTGGGGACAGGTCTCCTACGAGCAGTACTTC | TRBD1 | TRBV30 | NA | TRBJ2-7
CARGRDRYNDGQFF | TGTGCCAGAGGACGGGACAGATACAATGATGGGCAGTTCTTC | NA | TRBV7-5 | NA | TRBJ2-1
CASSYQGMEGYTF | TGTGCCAGCAGTTACCAGGGGATGGAGGGCTACACCTTC | NA | TRBV6-6 | few | TRBJ1-2
CASSIEETGYNEQFF | TGTGCCAGTAGTATAGAGGAGACAGGGTACAATGAGCAGTTCTTC | TRBD1 | TRBV19 | NA | TRBJ2-1
CAISPGTGFALHF | TGTGCCATCAGTCCCGGGACAGGGTTTGCCCTCCACTTT | TRBD1 | TRBV10-3 | NA | TRBJ1-6
CASSAGTSGSYEQYF | TGTGCCAGCAGCGCCGGGACTAGCGGCTCCTACGAGCAGTACTTC | TRBD2 | TRBV9 | NA | TRBJ2-7
CASSERGISTDTQYF | TGTGCCAGCAGTGAACGGGGAATTAGCACAGATACGCAGTATTTT | NA | TRBV2 | NA | TRBJ2-3
CATSRVGTSGGIGELFF | TGTGCCACCAGCAGAGTGGGGACTAGCGGGGGCATCGGGGAGCTGTTTTTT | TRBD2 | TRBV15 | NA | TRBJ2-2
CASSTSRTGQETQYF | TGTGCCAGCAGCACGTCGAGGACAGGCCAAGAGACCCAGTACTTC | TRBD1 | TRBV11-2 | NA | TRBJ2-5
CASSLLGQGVPGELFF | TGTGCCAGCAGCTTGTTGGGACAGGGGGTCCCCGGGGAGCTGTTTTTT | TRBD1 | TRBV5-6 | once | TRBJ2-2
CASSFTGGNGYTF | TGCGCCAGCAGCTTCACAGGGGGCAACGGCTACACCTTC | TRBD1 | TRBV5-1 | NA | TRBJ1-2
CASSRNTGFQETQYF | TGTGCTAGCAGCCGGAACACAGGGTTCCAAGAGACCCAGTACTTC | NA | TRBV7-7 | NA | TRBJ2-5
CASSLGLNTGELFF | TGCGCCAGCAGCTTGGGACTGAACACCGGGGAGCTGTTTTTT | NA | TRBV5-1 | NA | TRBJ2-2
CASSATTSGGYSLPSTDTQYF | TGCGCCAGCAGCGCTACTACTAGCGGGGGGTACTCCCTTCCTAGCACAGATACGCAGTATTTT | TRBD2 | TRBV5-1 | once | TRBJ2-3
CASRKEVSREQYF | TGTGCCAGCAGAAAGGAGGTATCGCGCGAGCAGTACTTC | NA | TRBV6-1 | NA | TRBJ2-7
CASSHNVGLQETQYF | TGTGCCAGCAGCCATAATGTCGGACTGCAAGAGACCCAGTACTTC | NA | TRBV4-2 | NA | TRBJ2-5
CASSGTGYEKLFF | TGTGCCAGCAGTGGGACAGGGTATGAAAAACTGTTTTTT | TRBD1 | TRBV25-1 | NA | TRBJ1-4
CASSHAPGQGIPQETQYF | TGTGCCAGCAGCCATGCCCCGGGACAGGGGATACCTCAAGAGACCCAGTACTTC | TRBD1 | TRBV14 | NA | TRBJ2-5
CATSRVTDSTGELFF | TGTGCCACCAGCAGAGTCACCGACTCCACCGGGGAGCTGTTTTTT | NA | TRBV15 | NA | TRBJ2-2
CASTSTGAGPQPQHF | TGTGCCAGCACCTCGACAGGTGCGGGCCCTCAGCCCCAGCATTTT | NA | TRBV27 | NA | TRBJ1-5
CASRSSGQGYEQYF | TGTGCCAGCAGATCCTCGGGACAGGGATACGAGCAGTACTTC | TRBD1 | TRBV5-4 | NA | TRBJ2-7